This T cell receptor (beta chain) was documented in a study of T cell responses to AZD1222 COVID-19 vaccine. Findings and limits, study-wide: Spike as a whole was targeted by vaccine-associated CD4 TCRs, dominant at 160-218 and 743-854.

V was clipped by 0 bases and J by 6 bases, with 14 bases between them. The CDR3 is 15 amino acids. The germline V gene encodes CDR1 LNHNV and CDR2 YYDKDF (reference sequence). On this clone: Its antigen is still unknown.

TCRdb's table, derived via immunoSEQ multiplex PCR, lists solely in-frame clones and lacks some. The table lists about 92,000 clones, approximately 91% of them singletons. Here the sequenced sample was peripheral blood, taken on day 0 of AZD1222 vaccination. The chain carries TRBV15 and TRBJ1-2, with D possibly being TRBD1 (6 bases). This TCR derives from an adult in good health. CDR3 sequence (DNA): TGTGCCACCAGCAGAGATCGGGTGGCAGGGGATGGCTACACCTTC. Its protein product is CATSRDRVAGDGYTF.